This TCR beta chain came from a study of coeliac disease. Study as a whole: Coeliac patients had active, refractory type I, or gluten-free-diet-controlled disease. Study results and caveats: Lower clonality than controls marked TRB and TRG repertoires from active celiac intraepithelial and lamina propria samples.

Assay used: immunoSEQ multiplex PCR; TCRdb lists only in-frame clones, some missing. The sample contains some 9,100 clones, 57% of which appear only once. As to this clone: Its antigen is as yet unknown.

V was pared by 7 bases and J by 7 bases, with 9 bases of the junction left unmatched. The length of the CDR3 is 13 residues. The germline CDR1 and CDR2 sequences are SGHNT and YENEEA. One frozen approximately 520,000-cell aliquot per fraction was sequenced. Sequences were obtained from intraepithelial lymphocytes from the gut. The V call is TRBV11-3, the J call TRBJ2-5; 7 bases fit TRBD1. The sequence came from a woman aged 55 to 70 with celiac disease. Written as DNA, the CDR3 is TGTGCCAGCAAGCGCCAGGGGGATGGGACCCAGTACTTC. Protein product: CASKRQGDGTQYF.